The 11 T cell receptor beta chains in this list originate from one sample, sequenced in a study of T-cell reconstitution after alpha-beta-depleted transplantation in children (dated by TCRdb to about 2016). Library preparation was by PCR. These reads were obtained on an Illumina HiSeq 2500. TCR libraries were prepared with molecular barcoding, using unique molecular identifiers to normalize TCRbeta repertoire quantification. TCRdb trimmed the raw reads at Q25, called clones with MiXCR and kept productive beta chains. Identical CDR3 proteins give one entry, which carries the most common genes and DNA. This sample comprises some 400,000 distinct CDR3 sequences, roughly 22% of them detected only once. The ten most abundant clones make up 3.5% to 4% of the sample. The sample was PBMCs from the stem cell graft donor, taken from the stem cell graft. These receptor sequences come from a human donor who donated a stem cell graft to a child with acute myeloid leukemia.

The chain employs TRBV11-1 and TRBJ2-7; tentatively, D is TRBD1 (7 bases). The CDR3 is 19 amino acids. The germline CDR1 and CDR2 sequences are SGHAT and FQDESV (reference sequence). With 0 bases removed from V and 0 bases from J, the gap between germline ends came to 21 bases. The CDR3 region has the DNA TGTGCCAGCAGCTTAGCGCGGGGACAGACGTCCGATCACTCCTACGAGCAGTACTTC. It codes for CASSLARGQTSDHSYEQYF. Variable domain in full (rest from reference TRBV11-1 and TRBJ2-7): EAEVAQSPRYKITEKSQAVAFWCDPISGHATLYWYRQILGQGPELLVQFQDESVVDDSQLPKDRFSAERLKGVDSTLKIQPAELGDSAMYLCASSLARGQTSDHSYEQYFGPGTRLTVT.

Written as DNA, the CDR3 is TGCAGCGTTGTACTAGGGGGATCCACCGGGACCCAGTACTTC. Translation gives CSVVLGGSTGTQYF. The rearrangement uses TRBV29-1 and TRBJ2-5, with D perhaps matching TRBD1 (6 bases). V was cut by 4 bases and J by 7 bases, with 19 bases left in between. This CDR3 contains 14 residues. Germline CDR1 SQVTM, CDR2 ANQGSEA.

The chain combines TRBV29-1 with TRBJ1-2; no definite D call. The ends were cut back, 0 bases at V and 4 bases at J, with 12 bases in the middle. The CDR3 sequence is 14 residues long. Looked up from germline, CDR1 is SQVTM and CDR2 is ANQGSEA. The DNA of the CDR3 is TGCAGCGTTGAAGATCAAGCAGCGATCTATGGCTACACCTTC. Its translation is CSVEDQAAIYGYTF.

The rearrangement links TRBV24-1 to TRBJ2-7; D uncertain. V was pared by 0 bases and J by 4 bases, with 0 bases between. Germline loops: CDR1 KGHDR, CDR2 SFDVKD. The CDR3 is 11 amino acids. The CDR3 sequence is CATSDLYEQYF. The CDR3 coding sequence is TGTGCCACCAGTGATTTGTACGAGCAGTACTTC.

The V call is TRBV6-5, the J call TRBJ1-5, with 7 positions matching TRBD1. The trim removed 6 bases at V and 3 bases at J, leaving 8 bases unmatched. The CDR3 length is 15 residues. CDR1 is MNHEY and CDR2 is SVGAGI in the germline V gene. The CDR3 nucleotides are TGTGCCAGCAGCCTCCGGGACAGCTTCAATCAGCCCCAGCATTTT. Residues: CASSLRDSFNQPQHF.

CDR3 coding DNA: TGTGCCAGCAGTTTAAGGACTAGCGGGAACCTGAATGAGCAGTTCTTC. Protein sequence: CASSLRTSGNLNEQFF. V gene TRBV2 combines with J gene TRBJ2-1; 12 nucleotides agree with TRBD2. The CDR3 length is 16 residues. From germline, CDR1 is SNHLY and CDR2 FYNNEI. The V segment lost 5 bases and the J segment 7 bases; nucleotides outside the gene matches: 9.

By frequency in the sample, this clonotype is medium-sized (0.01 to 0.1%). The chain has TRBV20-1 and TRBJ2-7; TRBD2 matches 13 bases. In germline, CDR1 is DFQATT, CDR2 SNEGSKA (reference sequence). CDR3 size: 21 residues. The J segment lost 1 base and the V segment lost 0 bases, leaving 18 bases of the junction unmatched. The CDR3 region is CSARDVGLAGTLHDISYEQYF. For the CDR3, the DNA is TGCAGTGCTAGAGACGTGGGACTAGCGGGAACCCTTCATGATATTTCCTACGAGCAGTACTTC.

This clonotype was seen repeatedly, ten times or more. The V gene is TRBV7-9, the J gene TRBJ1-1; D ambiguous. Per germline, CDR1 SEHNR and CDR2 FQNEAQ (reference sequence). V shed 3 bases and J shed 3 bases, with 5 bases lying between them. The CDR3 has 12 amino acids. The CDR3 DNA reads as TGTGCCAGCAGCTTTAGGGACACTGAAGCTTTCTTT. It encodes CASSFRDTEAFF. The full variable domain, with the rest looked up from reference TRBV7-9 and TRBJ1-1, is DTGVSQNPRHKITKRGQNVTFRCDPISEHNRLYWYRQTLGQGPEFLTYFQNEAQLEKSRLLSDRFSAERPKGSFSTLEIQRTEQGDSAMYLCASSFRDTEAFFGQGTRLTVV.

The table lists this clonotype with many counts. This chain links TRBV12-3 or TRBV12-4 with TRBJ2-1, with 10 bases fitting TRBD2. The CDR3 has 15 residues. V lost 5 bases, J lost 7 bases, and 8 bases stayed unmatched. CDR3 DNA sequence: TGTGCCAGCAGTCCTCTAGCGGGAGTTACGAATGAGCAGTTCTTC. Translation gives CASSPLAGVTNEQFF.

The rearrangement joins TRBV28 to TRBJ1-4; D gene uncertain. Per germline, CDR1 MDHEN and CDR2 SYDVKM. V lost 5 bases, J lost 8 bases, and 27 bases lay in between. This CDR3 is 18 amino acids long. The CDR3 DNA follows: TGTGCCAGCAGTACCTTTGGAGCGCCCGACGGACTGAGGGAAAAACTGTTTTTT. Amino acids: CASSTFGAPDGLREKLFF.

This clonotype was observed at least ten times. The chain couples TRBV20-1 to TRBJ2-5; 10 bases match TRBD2. The CDR3 sequence is 15 residues long. Germline V gene data show CDR1 as DFQATT and CDR2 as SNEGSKA (reference sequence). Unmatched junction bases numbered 4, after V lost 0 bases and J lost 3 bases. This chain's CDR3 is CSARDVAGGEETQYF. CDR3 coding DNA: TGCAGTGCTAGAGATGTAGCGGGAGGAGAAGAGACCCAGTACTTC.